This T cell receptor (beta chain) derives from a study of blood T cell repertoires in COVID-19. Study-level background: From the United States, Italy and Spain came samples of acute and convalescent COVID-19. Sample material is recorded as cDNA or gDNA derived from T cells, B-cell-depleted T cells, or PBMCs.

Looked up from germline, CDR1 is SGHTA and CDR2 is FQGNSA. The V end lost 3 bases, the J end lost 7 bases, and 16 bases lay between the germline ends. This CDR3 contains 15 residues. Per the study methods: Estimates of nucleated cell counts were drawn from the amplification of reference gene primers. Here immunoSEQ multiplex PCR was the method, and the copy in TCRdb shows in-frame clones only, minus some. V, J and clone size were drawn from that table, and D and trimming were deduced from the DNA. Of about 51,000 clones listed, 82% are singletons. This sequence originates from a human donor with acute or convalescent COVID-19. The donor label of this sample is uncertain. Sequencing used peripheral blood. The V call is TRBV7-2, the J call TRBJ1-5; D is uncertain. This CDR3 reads CASSFGALLGQPQHF. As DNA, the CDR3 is TGTGCCAGCAGCTTTGGTGCACTCCTAGGCCAGCCCCAGCATTTT.